This T cell receptor (beta chain) was recovered during a study of cytomegalovirus exposure and HLA in healthy donors (dated by TCRdb to the late 2010s). Looking at the study overall: According to an earlier analysis of around 600 of the donors, about 179 million T cells yielded roughly 100 million unique TCR beta sequences and approximately 280 Gb of sequence data. An early release covering about 600 HLA-typed donors comprised 300 to 350 gigabases of sequencing data and approximately 85 million unique TCR sequences. Of the approximately 400 genotyped donors, 65% to 90% were placed in the genetic ancestry cluster associated with self-reported Caucasian donors. The study aimed to test whether signatures of past pathogen exposure could be identified by cataloging public T cell receptors. The study used immunosequencing to profile the T cell repertoires of hundreds of subjects and linked those repertoires to cytomegalovirus serostatus. Along with the roughly 610-subject first cohort, a separate validation cohort of over 90 different subjects was used. To predict cytomegalovirus infection status, the study combined high-throughput TCR immunosequencing, statistical association of individual TCRs with disease status, and machine learning. A later analysis re-examined previously published TCR beta repertoires from hundreds of donors and added high-resolution HLA genotyping to investigate patterns of TCR occurrence. The later analysis used no new phenotypic data to find candidate immune exposures, relying instead on TCR beta sequences and their occurrence across donors. An earlier analysis of roughly 580 of the donors used high-throughput TCR beta sequencing to judge whether each TCR beta V gene segment behaved as functional or pseudogenic. Alongside the repertoire data, information on donor age, sex, ethnicity and CMV serostatus was compiled. A later genetic analysis used genome-wide SNP genotypes for about 60% of the 666 donors, treating that subset as a discovery cohort. Every repertoire in the discovery cohort had been generated on one and the same sequencing platform. HLA typing covered class I and class II loci at four-digit resolution. The number of typed donors differed by locus: roughly 629-640 for A, B, C, DRB1 and DQB1; 500 to 550 for DQA1; some 590 for DPA1; and about 450 for DPB1. Roughly 5 DR-DQ haplotypes were handled as single units for association and clustering, since linkage in the cohort was strong. Among several hundred genotyped donors of the cohort, an average of roughly 230,000 unique TCR beta nucleotide sequences was sequenced per donor, of which 15% to 20% were non-productive.

Remarks on this clone: No cognate antigen has been identified for it. No clone much larger than this one lies a single base away; base qualities are absent.

Overall study outcomes, separate from this receptor: The only immune exposure information available for the cohort was CMV serostatus. The sequencing pipeline was judged likely to have produced a cluster of highly shared sequence variants as a technical artifact. The study listed 150 to 200 TCR beta chains as associated with cytomegalovirus. Compared with equally common non-associated chains, HLA-associated TCR beta chains in a later analysis were more clonally expanded and had lower generation probabilities. Linkage disequilibrium might explain the correlated functional status among segregating V segments, but an unknown experimental factor could not be excluded. In an earlier analysis of 500 to 650 of the donors, most TCR beta V segments appeared in productive rearrangements about 87% or about 30% of the time, broadly matching IMGT annotations. According to a later analysis, parvovirus B19, influenza, CMV and Epstein-Barr virus appeared linked to several top co-occurrence clusters. Cytomegalovirus status was reported to be diagnosed by the classifier with high specificity and sensitivity in both the original and validation cohorts. A later genetic analysis reported fewer N-insertions in productive TCRs among donors in an Asian-associated ancestry cluster than the roughly 700-donor mean. Sequencing depth was assumed to be roughly uniform across donors in the presence/absence analyses, though that assumption may not hold. When HLA alleles, especially DR and DQ, strongly co-occurred, attributing TCR associations to individual alleles was difficult. A later genetic analysis associated a missense DCLRE1C variant with V-gene and J-gene trimming of TCR beta chains, and an independent cohort replicated the association. Three of the identified cytomegalovirus-associated TCR beta chains were confirmed in vitro to be specific for cytomegalovirus antigens. Because some donors lacked HLA typing at each locus, the association tests relied only on the typed subset. In a later analysis, around 17,000 TCR beta sequences were associated with specific HLA alleles at a false discovery rate of 0.05. This cohort had only TCR beta chains sequenced, and the lack of alpha or paired-chain data limited which features could be detected. According to the authors, the approach could potentially be generalized to other disease states and immunological phenotypes. Most TCR sequences were seen in very few donors, while some public TCRs were found in many individuals. Because counts were too low, approximately 15 rarely observed V segments, including chromosome 9 orphons, were excluded from the earlier analysis of around 640 of the donors. In a later analysis, the rate of TCR association differed among HLA loci, with DRB1 alleles having the most associated TCRs and HLA-C alleles having the fewest. In a later analysis, most CMV-associated TCR beta chains were found to appear HLA-restricted, with HLA associations seemingly driven largely by CMV exposure. Because the 87-base-pair reads could not distinguish some IMGT-functional V segments, including TRBV6-2 and TRBV6-3, those segments were excluded. A further reported finding was that TCR beta sequences accurately predicted the HLA-A and HLA-B alleles for most subjects in the first cohort.

Trimming removed 0 bases from V and 4 bases from J, leaving 11 bases between the germline ends. CDR1 SGDLS and CDR2 YYNGEE were looked up in the germline V gene. There are 14 amino acids in the CDR3, from cysteine to phenylalanine inclusive. Here the CDR3 DNA is all that survives: 42 bases in frame from base 1. The library came from the immunoSEQ multiplex PCR assay. For the multiplex PCR, a mixture combining 60 forward primers for TCR Vbeta segments and 13 reverse primers for TCR Jbeta segments was used. The CDR3 region of rearranged TCR beta genes was amplified from genomic DNA with a multiplex PCR assay. Amplified TCR beta libraries were sequenced as 87-base-pair reads on the Illumina HiSeq System. Under the source paper's analysis protocol: Across the 700 or so repertoires, a later analysis counted tens of millions of unique TCR beta chains, 9 million to 14 million of which were shared by at least two donors. To remove PCR and sequencing errors, raw reads were error-corrected and collapsed into unique sequences using a nearest-neighbor algorithm that merged closely related sequences. CDR3 sequences were aligned to IMGT reference sequences to assign V, D and J gene segments. For a sequence to be retained, a match of at least six nucleotides was required to both a V gene segment and a J gene segment. Rearrangements were called productive when the CDR3 lacked stop codons and stayed in frame with V and J; all others were non-productive. CDR3 was defined by IMGT convention, running from the second conserved V-encoded cysteine to the conserved J-encoded phenylalanine. The earlier analysis of about 590 of the donors excluded sequences that lacked an unambiguous match to a single V gene segment. In an earlier analysis of approximately 610 of the donors, V segments were called functional above 56.7% productive rearrangements and were called segregating when the between-donor standard deviation exceeded 5%. A statistical classification framework was developed to diagnose cytomegalovirus status using the catalog of TCR beta chain sequences. In a later analysis, V and J genes were assigned by comparing TCR nucleotide sequences against IMGT/GENE-DB human TR gene sequences. In a later analysis, CDR3 sequences and most-parsimonious VDJ recombination scenarios were assigned using the TCRdist pipeline. A later analysis defined each TCR beta chain by its CDR3 amino acid sequence plus V-gene family, and excluded reads lacking a unique V-gene family. To address suspected cross-contamination and a sequencing artifact, a later analysis removed approximately 600 highly shared, low-generation-probability nucleotide sequences. For each public chain, a later analysis derived a clonal expansion index from normalized ranks of inferred template counts within each repertoire. Generation probabilities in a later analysis came from a VDJ recombination model fitted to out-of-frame rearrangements, and those results were checked against IGoR. In a later analysis, hypergeometric tests were used to score TCR-TCR, TCR-HLA and TCR-CMV co-occurrence, with a repertoire-size bias correction applied to TCR pairs. To estimate false discovery rates, a later analysis permuted the HLA or CMV assignments 20 times. In a later analysis, co-occurring TCRs were grouped with DBSCAN, and TCRdist sequence similarity was added when clustering was performed within HLA-allele-positive subsets. Repertoires with fewer than 30,000 or more than 120,000 public chains were left out of co-occurrence clustering, as were about five repertoires with anomalous nucleotide sharing. In TCRdb, the immuneACCESS table is reduced to in-frame sequences with V and J assigned. These tables do not hold every clone; where another copy was compared, an unresolved V gene accounts for under half, and the others remain unexplained. V, J and clone size were drawn from that table, and D and trimming were deduced from the DNA. The sample data list 150,000 to 160,000 clones, and roughly 74% of these were observed just once. Jointly, the top ten make up around 2.8% of the sample.

The cohort was made up of about 670 healthy bone marrow donors. At the time of sampling, all cohort members were nominally healthy, though unrecorded immune exposures were likely present. The donor was CMV seronegative and belonged to the group of 350 or so seronegative cohort members. A peripheral blood sample was collected from each donor, and TCR beta sequencing was performed on peripheral blood mononuclear cells. The Qiagen DNeasy Blood Extraction Kit was used to extract genomic DNA from the blood cell samples. This chain is built from TRBV9 and TRBJ2-7, with TRBD1 perhaps the D gene, on 6 matching bases. The origin of this receptor is a man between 18 and 35 years old in good health and CMV-seronegative. The sequenced material came from PBMCs. The CDR3 sequence is CASSVDTGKYEQYF. The sequenced DNA: TGTGCCAGCAGCGTAGATACAGGGAAGTACGAGCAGTACTTC.